What follows is one T cell receptor (beta chain) and its context. This sample stems from a study of blood T cell repertoires in COVID-19. Sequencing was performed with immunoSEQ multiplex PCR; in TCRdb, only in-frame clones are kept and a portion is missing. Seen here are over 95,000 clones, around 85% observed once, and the top ten hold approximately 1.5%. The sequence came from a man in his fifties or sixties with acute or convalescent COVID-19. Sequencing was performed on peripheral blood.

The CDR3 DNA reads as TGTGCCAGCAGTTACCCTAGTTATTTCGGGACAGTGACAACTAATGAAAAACTGTTTTTT. This translates into CASSYPSYFGTVTTNEKLFF. The chain recombines TRBV6-7 with TRBJ1-4; 7 nucleotides line up with TRBD1. TRBV6-7 falls under the ORF class, with uncertain function. The V segment lost 2 bases and the J segment 0 bases; nucleotides outside the gene matches: 15. This CDR3 is 20 amino acids long.